A single sample is the source of the 10 T cell receptor beta chains below, sequenced in a study of cytomegalovirus exposure and HLA in healthy donors. The primer mix had 60 Vbeta and 13 Jbeta primers. The table came from immunoSEQ multiplex PCR; TCRdb's copy has only in-frame clones and leaves some out. This sample has about 190,000 clones, with approximately 80% found just once. The sequenced material came from PBMCs. These receptors originate from a man aged 40-50 years in good health and CMV-seropositive.

This chain connects TRBV9 to TRBJ1-1; possible D gene TRBD1, 6 bases. CDR3 length equals 15 residues. Per germline, CDR1 SGDLS and CDR2 YYNGEE. Trimming pared 4 bases from V and 1 base from J, leaving 14 bases between. In DNA form, the CDR3 reads TGTGCCAGCAGCATTGGGACAAATCCGAACACTGAAGCTTTCTTT. It translates to CASSIGTNPNTEAFF. Full variable domain (rest looked up from reference TRBV9 and TRBJ1-1): DSGVTQTPKHLITATGQRVTLRCSPRSGDLSVYWYQQSLDQGLQFLIQYYNGEERAKGNILERFSAQQFPDLHSELNLSSLELGDSALYFCASSIGTNPNTEAFFGQGTRLTVV.

The rearrangement joins TRBV4-2 to TRBJ1-5; D may be TRBD1 (6 bases). Germline values: CDR1 LGHNA, CDR2 YNFKEQ. V shed 0 bases and J shed 0 bases, with 9 bases lying between them. The CDR3 runs 16 residues. The CDR3 loop reads CASSQEGQYSNQPQHF. CDR3 sequence (DNA): TGTGCCAGCAGCCAAGAAGGACAGTATAGCAATCAGCCCCAGCATTTT.

The chain is built from TRBV6-6 and TRBJ1-5; TRBD1 aligns across 10 bases. The CDR3 spans 14 residues. Germline CDR1 and CDR2: MNHNY and SVGAGI (reference sequence). The V gene end was trimmed by 6 bases and the J gene end by 6 bases; junction bases not matched to a gene: 5. CDR3 amino acids: CASRETGGRQPQHF. The CDR3 DNA is TGTGCCAGCAGGGAGACAGGGGGCCGTCAGCCCCAGCATTTT.

In its sample, this clone was seen a few times. The CDR3: CASSSTYEQYF. CDR3 nucleotide sequence: TGTGCCAGCAGTTCTACCTACGAGCAGTACTTC. J is TRBJ2-7 and V is TRBV27; D remains unclear. CDR1 is MNHEY and CDR2 is SMNVEV in the germline V gene (reference sequence). V shed 4 bases and J shed 2 bases, with 3 bases lying between them. The CDR3 contains 11 residues.

J is TRBJ2-6 and V is TRBV7-9; possible D gene TRBD1, 6 bases. CDR3 length: 16 residues. Trimming took off 5 bases at V and 2 bases at J, with 13 bases between the two ends. The germline CDR1 and CDR2 sequences are SEHNR and FQNEAQ (reference sequence). As DNA, the CDR3 is TGTGCCAGCAGCCCCCGGACAGCAACTGGGGCCAACGTCCTGACTTTC. This encodes CASSPRTATGANVLTF.

The genes are TRBV6-6 and TRBJ2-5; tentatively, D is TRBD1 (5 bases). Germline V gene sequence: CDR1 MNHNY, CDR2 SVGAGI (reference sequence). V shed 2 bases and J shed 2 bases, with 15 bases lying between them. The CDR3 totals 16 residues. For the CDR3, the DNA is TGTGCCAGCAGTTACGGGGCCAGACTGAAACAAGAGACCCAGTACTTC. It yields the protein CASSYGARLKQETQYF.

This chain links TRBV6-6 with TRBJ1-2, with D perhaps TRBD1 (5 bases). The CDR3 covers 13 residues. The germline CDR1 and CDR2 sequences are MNHNY and SVGAGI (reference sequence). The germline V and J ends were trimmed by 7 bases and 7 bases, with 16 bases remaining between them. For the CDR3, the DNA is TGTGCCAGCACTCCTTCGGTGGGGGGTGGCTACACCTTC. This codes for CASTPSVGGGYTF.

The chain couples TRBV10-3 to TRBJ2-5; 9 bases match TRBD1. The V and J ends lost 4 bases and 5 bases, in that order; junction bases with no gene match: 5. This CDR3 is built from 14 residues. Germline CDR1 reads ENHRY; CDR2 reads SYGVKD. CDR3 loop: CAISATGGAETQYF. The CDR3 DNA reads as TGTGCCATCAGTGCTACAGGGGGCGCGGAGACCCAGTACTTC.

The rearrangement joins TRBV6-5 to TRBJ1-1, with D tentatively TRBD1 (6 bases). The CDR3 extends over 14 amino acids. CDR1 MNHEY and CDR2 SVGAGI come from the germline V gene. V was trimmed by 6 bases and J by 8 bases, leaving 19 bases between them. The CDR3 sequence: CASSPDGQRTEAFF. The CDR3 nucleotides are TGTGCCAGCAGCCCCGATGGACAGCGTACCGAAGCTTTCTTT.

This clone was seen only a few times. V is TRBV11-2 and J is TRBJ1-1; D possibly corresponds to TRBD1 (6 bases). This CDR3 comprises 12 residues. With 4 bases removed from V and 11 bases from J, the gap between germline ends came to 14 bases. Germline assignment: CDR1 SGHAT and CDR2 FQNNGV. The CDR3, as DNA: TGTGCCAGCAGCTCGGACAGCGGCTTGGCTTTCTTT. This gives the protein CASSSDSGLAFF.